The 10 T cell receptor beta chains listed next were all sequenced from one sample in a study of blood T cell repertoires in COVID-19. The method was immunoSEQ multiplex PCR; TCRdb's version includes in-frame clones alone and lacks a portion of them. The sample carries some 250,000 clones, 75% to 90% recorded once. Material: PBMCs or T cells enriched from blood (not recorded which). Source of these receptors: a man in his forties who had recovered from COVID-19.

The rearrangement joins TRBV27 to TRBJ2-5; D is possibly TRBD1 (6 bases). Germline CDR1 is MNHEY and CDR2 is SMNVEV (reference sequence). This CDR3 has 14 residues. Trimming pared 6 bases from V and 2 bases from J, leaving 13 bases between. The CDR3 loop is CASRGTLIQETQYF. The CDR3 DNA sequence: TGTGCCAGCAGGGGGACACTTATACAAGAGACCCAGTACTTC.

The chain joins TRBV28 to TRBJ2-7, with a tentative D call TRBD1 (6 bases). CDR1 is MDHEN, CDR2 SYDVKM, per germline. With 6 bases removed from V and 2 bases from J, the gap between germline ends came to 14 bases. This CDR3 region has 14 residues. The CDR3 DNA follows: TGTGCCAGCAGCCTCGGACAGTACACCTACGAGCAGTACTTC. Its translation: CASSLGQYTYEQYF.

The chain carries TRBV11-2 and TRBJ1-1; 8 bases line up with TRBD1. J gave up 1 base and V 5 bases, and 9 bases lay outside the gene matches. The V gene's germline CDR1 is SGHAT and CDR2 FQNNGV. The CDR3 spans 16 residues. The CDR3 sequence is CASSPYRGTENTEAFF. The CDR3 DNA reads TGTGCCAGCAGCCCGTACAGGGGGACAGAGAACACTGAAGCTTTCTTT.

The chain is built from TRBV4-1 and TRBJ2-5, with unresolved D. The CDR3 is made up of 13 amino acids. The V and J ends lost 0 bases and 2 bases respectively, with 4 bases between them. CDR1 is MGHRA and CDR2 is YSYEKL in the germline V gene. The CDR3, as DNA: TGCGCCAGCAGCCAAGACCAGCAAGAGACCCAGTACTTC. Its translation is CASSQDQQETQYF.

The V gene is TRBV28, the J gene TRBJ2-1, with TRBD1 as a possible D gene (5 bases). Trimming stripped 2 bases from V and 6 bases from J, with 11 bases between. This CDR3 has 14 residues. Looked up from germline, CDR1 is MDHEN and CDR2 is SYDVKM. The CDR3 here is CASSLAQGANEQFF. In nucleotides, the CDR3 is TGTGCCAGCAGTTTAGCTCAAGGGGCCAATGAGCAGTTCTTC.

The rearrangement uses TRBV5-4 and TRBJ2-7; 8 positions agree with TRBD2. The germline CDR1 and CDR2 sequences are SGHNT and YYREEE (reference sequence). Trimming cost V 6 bases and J 7 bases; bases outside gene matches: 18. CDR3 length equals 16 residues. DNA for the CDR3: TGTGCCAGCAACAAGGAGGCGGGGGGCCCACCGGGGGAGCAGTACTTC. It is translated as CASNKEAGGPPGEQYF. The variable domain in full, with the rest retrieved from reference TRBV5-4 and TRBJ2-7, is ETGVTQSPTHLIKTRGQQVTLRCSSQSGHNTVSWYQQALGQGPQFIFQYYREEENGRGNFPPRFSGLQFPNYSSELNVNALELDDSALYLCASNKEAGGPPGEQYFGPGTRLTVT.

The chain combines TRBV28 with TRBJ1-5, with D tentatively TRBD1 (5 bases). The CDR3 has 15 amino acids. In germline, CDR1 is MDHEN, CDR2 SYDVKM. The V and J ends lost 3 bases and 5 bases respectively, with 14 bases between them. The CDR3 DNA sequence: TGTGCCAGCAGTTTGAATCAGGGAAGGGATCAGCCCCAGCATTTT. As protein: CASSLNQGRDQPQHF.

The chain recombines TRBV5-1 with TRBJ2-1; 14 bases are shared with TRBD2. The germline CDR1 and CDR2 sequences are SGHRS and YFSETQ. The V segment lost 4 bases and the J segment 6 bases; nucleotides outside the gene matches: 6. The CDR3 contains 16 residues. CDR3 sequence: CASSPTSGGVVNEQFF. CDR3 sequence (DNA): TGCGCCAGCAGCCCGACTAGCGGGGGGGTCGTCAATGAGCAGTTCTTC.

This sequence joins TRBV5-1 and TRBJ2-7, with 8 bases fitting TRBD1. CDR3 length: 16 residues. V lost 4 bases, J lost 0 bases, and 9 bases stayed unmatched. Per the germline V gene, CDR1 is SGHRS and CDR2 is YFSETQ. CDR3 sequence (DNA): TGCGCCAGCAGCCCAATGGACAGGGTTGTCTCCTACGAGCAGTACTTC. This translates into CASSPMDRVVSYEQYF.

The genes are TRBV19 and TRBJ1-2, with D possibly being TRBD1 (6 bases). Germline V gives CDR1 LNHDA, CDR2 SQIVND (reference sequence). The CDR3 runs to 13 residues. Trimming took 7 bases from V and 4 from J, leaving 13 bases between them. In DNA, the CDR3 is TGTGCCAGTAACCCCAACAGGGTCTATGGCTACACCTTC. Translated: CASNPNRVYGYTF.